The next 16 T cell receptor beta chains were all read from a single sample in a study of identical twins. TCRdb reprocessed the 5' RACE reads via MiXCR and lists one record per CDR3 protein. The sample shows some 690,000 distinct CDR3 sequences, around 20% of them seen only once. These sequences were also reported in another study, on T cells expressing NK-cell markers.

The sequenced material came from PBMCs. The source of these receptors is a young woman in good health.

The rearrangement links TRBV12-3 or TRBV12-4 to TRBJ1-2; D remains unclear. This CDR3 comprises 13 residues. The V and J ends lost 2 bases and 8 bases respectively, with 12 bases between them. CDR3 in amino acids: CASSLSAKGGYTF. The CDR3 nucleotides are TGTGCCAGCAGTTTAAGCGCAAAGGGAGGCTACACCTTC.

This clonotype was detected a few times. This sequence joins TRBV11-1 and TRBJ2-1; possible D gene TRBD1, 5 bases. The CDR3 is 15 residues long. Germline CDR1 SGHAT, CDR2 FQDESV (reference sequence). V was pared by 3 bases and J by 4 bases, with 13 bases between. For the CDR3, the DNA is TGTGCCAGCAGCTTGGGGCAGATCGCTTACAATGAGCAGTTCTTC. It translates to CASSLGQIAYNEQFF.

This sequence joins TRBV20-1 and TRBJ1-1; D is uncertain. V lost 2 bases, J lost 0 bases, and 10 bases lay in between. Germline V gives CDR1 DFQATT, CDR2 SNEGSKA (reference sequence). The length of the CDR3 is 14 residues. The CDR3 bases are TGCAGTGCTAGACGGCAAGTCATGAACACTGAAGCTTTCTTT. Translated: CSARRQVMNTEAFF.

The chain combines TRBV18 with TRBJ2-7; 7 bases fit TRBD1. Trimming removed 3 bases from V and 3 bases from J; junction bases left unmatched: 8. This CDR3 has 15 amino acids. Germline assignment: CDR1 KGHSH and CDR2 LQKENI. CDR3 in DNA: TGTGCCAGCTCACCGCTCCGGGACAGCCTCTACGAGCAGTACTTC. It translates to CASSPLRDSLYEQYF. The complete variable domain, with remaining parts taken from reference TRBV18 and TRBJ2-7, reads NAGVMQNPRHLVRRRGQEARLRCSPMKGHSHVYWYRQLPEEGLKFMVYLQKENIIDESGMPKERFSAEFPKEGPSILRIQQVVRGDSAAYFCASSPLRDSLYEQYFGPGTRLTVT.

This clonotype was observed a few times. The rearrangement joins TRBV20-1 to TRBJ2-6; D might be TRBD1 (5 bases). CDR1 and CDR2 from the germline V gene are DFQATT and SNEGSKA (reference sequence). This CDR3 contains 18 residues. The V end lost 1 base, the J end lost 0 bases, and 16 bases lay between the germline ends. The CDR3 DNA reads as TGCAGTGCTAGAGGCCCACTTAGGGGCACCTCTGGGGCCAACGTCCTGACTTTC. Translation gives CSARGPLRGTSGANVLTF.

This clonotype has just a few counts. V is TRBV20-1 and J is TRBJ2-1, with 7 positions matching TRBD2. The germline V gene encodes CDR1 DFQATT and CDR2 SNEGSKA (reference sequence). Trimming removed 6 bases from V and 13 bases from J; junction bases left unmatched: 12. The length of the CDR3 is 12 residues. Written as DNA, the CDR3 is TGCAGTGCCAAAACCACTAGCGCAATACAGTTCTTC. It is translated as CSAKTTSAIQFF.

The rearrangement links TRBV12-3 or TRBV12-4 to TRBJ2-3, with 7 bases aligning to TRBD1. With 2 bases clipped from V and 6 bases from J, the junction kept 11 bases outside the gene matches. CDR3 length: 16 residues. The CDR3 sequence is CASSLLPDRPRDTQYF. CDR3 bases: TGTGCCAGCAGTTTACTCCCGGACAGGCCTCGGGATACGCAGTATTTT.

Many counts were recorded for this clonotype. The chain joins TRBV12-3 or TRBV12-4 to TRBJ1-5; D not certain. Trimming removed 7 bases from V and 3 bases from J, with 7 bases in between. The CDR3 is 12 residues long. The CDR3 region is CASTTTNQPQHF. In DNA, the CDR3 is TGTGCCAGCACCACGACCAATCAGCCCCAGCATTTT.

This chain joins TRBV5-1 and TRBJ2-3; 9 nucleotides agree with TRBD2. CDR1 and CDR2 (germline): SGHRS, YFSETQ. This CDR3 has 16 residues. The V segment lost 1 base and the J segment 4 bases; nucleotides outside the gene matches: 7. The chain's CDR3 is CASSLSLASGADTQYF. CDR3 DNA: TGCGCCAGCAGCTTGAGTTTGGCTAGCGGGGCAGATACGCAGTATTTT.

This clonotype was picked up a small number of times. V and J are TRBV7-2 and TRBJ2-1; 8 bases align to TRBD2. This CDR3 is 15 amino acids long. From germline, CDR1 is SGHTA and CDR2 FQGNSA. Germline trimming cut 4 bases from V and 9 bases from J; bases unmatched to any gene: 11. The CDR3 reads CASSSYYREGLEQFF. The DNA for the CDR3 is TGTGCCAGCAGCTCCTACTACCGGGAGGGCCTTGAGCAGTTCTTC.

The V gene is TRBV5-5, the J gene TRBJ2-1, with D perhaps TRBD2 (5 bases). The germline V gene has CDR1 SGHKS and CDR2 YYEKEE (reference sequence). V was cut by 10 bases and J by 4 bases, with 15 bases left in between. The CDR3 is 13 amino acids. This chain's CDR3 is CAGGRASYNEQFF. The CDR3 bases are TGTGCCGGAGGTCGGGCCTCTTACAATGAGCAGTTCTTC.

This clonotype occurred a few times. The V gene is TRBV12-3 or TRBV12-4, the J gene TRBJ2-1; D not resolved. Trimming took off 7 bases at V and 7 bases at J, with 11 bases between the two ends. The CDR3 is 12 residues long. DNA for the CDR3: TGTGCCAGCACCCGAGATTTAAATGAGCAGTTCTTC. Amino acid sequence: CASTRDLNEQFF.

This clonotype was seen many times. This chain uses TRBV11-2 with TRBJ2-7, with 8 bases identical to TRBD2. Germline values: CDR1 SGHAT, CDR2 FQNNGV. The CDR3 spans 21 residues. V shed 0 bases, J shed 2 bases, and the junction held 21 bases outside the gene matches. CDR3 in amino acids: CASSLEWGGTLADTPPYEQYF. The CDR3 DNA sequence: TGTGCCAGCAGCTTAGAATGGGGGGGGACACTAGCGGACACTCCCCCCTACGAGCAGTACTTC.

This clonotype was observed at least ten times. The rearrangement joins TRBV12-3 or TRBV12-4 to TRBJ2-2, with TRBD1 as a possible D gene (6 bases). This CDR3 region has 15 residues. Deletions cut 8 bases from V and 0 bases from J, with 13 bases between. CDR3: CASGGPGTNTGELFF. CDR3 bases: TGTGCCAGCGGGGGCCCCGGAACGAACACCGGGGAGCTGTTTTTT.

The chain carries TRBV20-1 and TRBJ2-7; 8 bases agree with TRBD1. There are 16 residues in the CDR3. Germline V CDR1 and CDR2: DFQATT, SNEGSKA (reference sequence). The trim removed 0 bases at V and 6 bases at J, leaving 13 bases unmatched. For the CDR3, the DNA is TGCAGTGCTAGAGATAAGCGACAGGGGAATTCCGGCGAGCAGTACTTC. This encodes CSARDKRQGNSGEQYF.

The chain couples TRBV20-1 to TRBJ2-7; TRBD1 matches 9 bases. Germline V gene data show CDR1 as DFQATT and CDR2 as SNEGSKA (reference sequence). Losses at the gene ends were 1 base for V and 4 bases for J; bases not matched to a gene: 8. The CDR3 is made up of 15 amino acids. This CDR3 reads CSARVPDRGIYEQYF. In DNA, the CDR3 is TGCAGTGCTAGAGTTCCTGACAGGGGGATTTACGAGCAGTACTTC.